The 26 T cell receptor beta chains below come from one sample, sequenced in a study of blood T cell repertoires in COVID-19. Sequencing used immunoSEQ multiplex PCR; TCRdb keeps in-frame clones, though not all of them. The data show about 39,000 clones, 80% to 90% seen once. Sequencing was done on a sample of peripheral blood. These receptors were collected from a man aged 40-55 years with active COVID-19.

This clone was picked up a small number of times. The rearrangement uses TRBV7-9 and TRBJ1-5, with D uncertain. The CDR3 has 13 residues. Germline values: CDR1 SEHNR, CDR2 FQNEAQ (reference sequence). Trimming cost V 7 bases and J 5 bases, with 12 bases left between them. For the CDR3, the DNA is TGTGCCAGCAACCGTTTCTACGATCAGCCCCAGCATTTT. It codes for CASNRFYDQPQHF.

A few counts support this clone. V usage is TRBV7-2 and J usage is TRBJ1-1, with D possibly being TRBD1 (6 bases). There are 14 residues in the CDR3. Per germline, CDR1 SGHTA and CDR2 FQGNSA. The germline V and J ends were trimmed by 6 bases and 3 bases, with 14 bases remaining between them. In DNA, the CDR3 is TGTGCCAGCAGAAAACAGGGTCGTTACACTGAAGCTTTCTTT. It encodes CASRKQGRYTEAFF.

The chain carries TRBV27 and TRBJ2-1, with D perhaps matching TRBD1 (5 bases). Germline loops: CDR1 MNHEY, CDR2 SMNVEV (reference sequence). The CDR3 sequence is 13 residues long. Trimming pared 2 bases from V and 5 bases from J, leaving 7 bases between. The CDR3 loop reads CASSLAGNNEQFF. The CDR3 DNA follows: TGTGCCAGCAGTTTAGCAGGGAACAATGAGCAGTTCTTC.

Written as DNA, the CDR3 is TGTGCCAGCAGCGCTCAGGGTGATACTGAAGCTTTCTTT. Protein: CASSAQGDTEAFF. The chain has TRBV9 and TRBJ1-1, with a tentative D call TRBD1 (5 bases). V was shortened by 3 bases and J by 5 bases, with 11 bases between the two germline ends. This CDR3 spans 13 amino acids. Germline values: CDR1 SGDLS, CDR2 YYNGEE.

The gene calls are TRBV6-6 and TRBJ1-5; no reliable D call. Trimming left V 6 bases short and J 0 bases short, with 9 bases between. This CDR3 has 14 amino acids. CDR1 MNHNY and CDR2 SVGAGI come from the germline V gene (reference sequence). The CDR3 DNA sequence: TGTGCCAGCAGCTATCATAGTAGCAATCAGCCCCAGCATTTT. Translation: CASSYHSSNQPQHF.

Worth noting for this clone: No conserved phenylalanine or tryptophan is present at the end of the CDR3, so a read error is the likely explanation. The limits of the CDR3 on the DNA are not certain, so only TCRdb's listed CDR3 is given. The chain employs TRBV6-5 and TRBJ2-7; the table's D call of TRBD1 was not tested on the DNA. In germline, CDR1 is MNHEY, CDR2 SVGAGI. Inclusive of both ends, the CDR3 amounts to 11 amino acids. The CDR3 spells CASSYGDRGHI.

This sequence joins TRBV10-1 and TRBJ2-3; 10 bases match TRBD2. Trimming cost V 6 bases and J 1 base; bases outside gene matches: 4. CDR3 length: 15 amino acids. Germline CDR1 and CDR2: WNHNN and SYGVQD (reference sequence). DNA for the CDR3: TGCGCCAGCAGCCCTAGCGGGAGAGGCACAGATACGCAGTATTTT. Translation: CASSPSGRGTDTQYF.

This sequence joins TRBV14 and TRBJ2-7; possibly TRBD1 for D (6 bases). Germline V CDR1 and CDR2: SGHDN, FVKESK. CDR3 length equals 15 residues. V was trimmed by 4 bases and J by 2 bases, leaving 15 bases between them. The CDR3 loop reads CASSPRQGLTYEQYF. CDR3 DNA sequence: TGTGCCAGCAGCCCCCGTCAGGGGCTGACCTACGAGCAGTACTTC.

The chain links TRBV27 to TRBJ2-4; 8 nucleotides line up with TRBD2. V shed 8 bases and J 8 bases; nucleotides not matched to a gene: 11. The length of the CDR3 is 14 residues. Germline assignment: CDR1 MNHEY and CDR2 SMNVEV (reference sequence). This CDR3 reads CASRHPGGEDIQYF. The CDR3 DNA reads TGTGCCAGCCGCCATCCGGGGGGGGAGGACATTCAGTACTTC.

The chain recombines TRBV28 with TRBJ1-2, with no clear D. The CDR3 extends over 10 amino acids. Per germline, CDR1 MDHEN and CDR2 SYDVKM. With 8 bases removed from V and 6 bases from J, the gap between germline ends came to 7 bases. The CDR3 DNA reads as TGTGCCAGCGGACTGCATGGCTACACCTTC. The encoded protein is CASGLHGYTF.

The chain recombines TRBV5-5 with TRBJ1-4, with TRBD1 identical over 7 bases. Germline V gene data show CDR1 as SGHKS and CDR2 as YYEKEE (reference sequence). The CDR3 is 16 residues long. V lost 2 bases, J lost 2 bases, and 6 bases stayed unmatched. The CDR3, as DNA: TGTGCCAGCAGCTTCAGGACAGGTGGTACTAATGAAAAACTGTTTTTT. Protein product: CASSFRTGGTNEKLFF.

The CDR3 protein is CASSPGGLAGGRYEQYF. CDR3 bases: TGTGCCAGCAGCCCCGGGGGACTAGCGGGTGGGCGGTACGAGCAGTACTTC. The chain recombines TRBV7-9 with TRBJ2-7, with TRBD2 matching over 12 bases. Unmatched junction bases numbered 12, after V lost 5 bases and J lost 4 bases. The CDR3 is 17 amino acids. Germline CDR1 is SEHNR and CDR2 is FQNEAQ (reference sequence).

This clone was found a few times. The chain combines TRBV6-5 with TRBJ2-7; 12 bases match TRBD2. With V trimmed by 10 bases and J by 0 bases, 4 bases remained unmatched. This CDR3 is 14 amino acids long. In germline, CDR1 is MNHEY, CDR2 SVGAGI. The CDR3 protein is CATLTSGSSYEQYF. The CDR3 bases are TGTGCCACCTTGACTAGCGGGAGCTCCTACGAGCAGTACTTC.

This clone showed up just a few times. V gene TRBV18 combines with J gene TRBJ2-4; D not certain. This CDR3 region has 16 residues. Trimming cost V 3 bases and J 1 base, with 13 bases left between them. Germline V lookup: CDR1 KGHSH, CDR2 LQKENI. In DNA form, the CDR3 reads TGTGCCAGCTCACCGTTTGAGGTGGCGGCCAAAAACATTCAGTACTTC. This gives the protein CASSPFEVAAKNIQYF.

The chain links TRBV11-3 to TRBJ2-3; D possibly corresponds to TRBD1 (5 bases). Trimming left V 5 bases short and J 3 bases short, with 9 bases between. This CDR3 has 13 residues. CDR1 SGHNT and CDR2 YENEEA come from the germline V gene. The CDR3 loop reads CASSPRQTDTQYF. CDR3 coding DNA: TGTGCCAGCAGCCCCCGACAGACAGATACGCAGTATTTT.

The genes are TRBV30 and TRBJ1-2; 9 bases fit TRBD1. The V and J ends lost 5 bases and 4 bases, in that order; junction bases with no gene match: 5. The CDR3 runs to 13 residues. The germline V gene has CDR1 GTSNPN and CDR2 SVGIG (reference sequence). CDR3: CAWEMDRGYGYTF. DNA of the CDR3: TGTGCCTGGGAAATGGACAGGGGCTATGGCTACACCTTC. The full variable domain, completed using reference TRBV30 and TRBJ1-2, is SQTIHQWPATLVQPVGSPLSLECTVEGTSNPNLYWYRQAAGRGLQLLFYSVGIGQISSEVPQNLSASRPQDRQFILSSKKLLLSDSGFYLCAWEMDRGYGYTFGSGTRLTVV.

CDR3: CSASKRVNTEAFF. CDR3 sequence (DNA): TGCAGTGCTAGTAAACGGGTGAACACTGAAGCTTTCTTT. This sequence joins TRBV20-1 and TRBJ1-1; D unresolved. There are 13 residues in the CDR3. Germline CDR1 is DFQATT and CDR2 is SNEGSKA (reference sequence). The V end lost 3 bases, the J end lost 0 bases, and 8 bases lay between the germline ends.

The V gene is TRBV5-1, the J gene TRBJ2-7; 9 nucleotides match TRBD1. Per the germline V gene, CDR1 is SGHRS and CDR2 is YFSETQ. Trimming at V came to 5 bases and at J to 3 bases, leaving 9 bases not matched to a gene. The CDR3 is made up of 15 amino acids. DNA of the CDR3: TGCGCCAGCAGTTCCACCGGGACAGGGAACTACGAGCAGTACTTC. This encodes CASSSTGTGNYEQYF.

V gene TRBV6-6 combines with J gene TRBJ2-1; perhaps TRBD1 as D (5 bases). In germline, CDR1 is MNHNY, CDR2 SVGAGI (reference sequence). The CDR3 runs to 15 residues. V shed 8 bases and J shed 0 bases, with 14 bases lying between them. As DNA, the CDR3 is TGTGCCAGCGGAAGGTCTAGGGGCTCCTACAATGAGCAGTTCTTC. It is translated as CASGRSRGSYNEQFF.

The chain carries TRBV28 and TRBJ1-5; no firm D call. CDR1 and CDR2 from the germline V gene are MDHEN and SYDVKM. V lost 9 bases and J 5 bases, leaving 17 bases between the germline ends. The CDR3 is made up of 14 amino acids. CDR3 loop: CASGGQEVDQPQHF. The CDR3 region has the DNA TGTGCCAGTGGAGGGCAGGAGGTTGATCAGCCCCAGCATTTT. Filled out from reference TRBV28 and TRBJ1-5, the complete variable domain reads DVKVTQSSRYLVKRTGEKVFLECVQDMDHENMFWYRQDPGLGLRLIYFSYDVKMKEKGDIPEGYSVSREKKERFSLILESASTNQTSMYLCASGGQEVDQPQHFGDGTRLSIL.

With respect to this clone: At one end, the junction sequence differs from germline, possibly due to a read error. The genes are TRBV11-2 and TRBJ2-5; no reliable D call. The CDR3 sequence is 14 residues long. Germline loops: CDR1 SGHAT, CDR2 FQNNGV. For the CDR3, the DNA is TGTGCCAGCAGCTTACTTCCGTACCAAGAGGCCCAGTACTTC. It yields the protein CASSLLPYQEAQYF.

The chain combines TRBV27 with TRBJ1-1; D might be TRBD1 (6 bases). Per the germline V gene, CDR1 is MNHEY and CDR2 is SMNVEV (reference sequence). The ends were cut back, 6 bases at V and 5 bases at J, with 13 bases in the middle. The CDR3 runs 13 residues. The CDR3 protein is CASRLTRGTEAFF. The DNA of the CDR3 is TGTGCCAGCAGACTGACAAGGGGGACTGAAGCTTTCTTT.

The rearrangement joins TRBV30 to TRBJ2-7; 8 nucleotides match TRBD1. With 3 bases clipped from V and 6 bases from J, the junction kept 7 bases outside the gene matches. The CDR3 totals 13 residues. Germline V gives CDR1 GTSNPN, CDR2 SVGIG (reference sequence). In nucleotides, the CDR3 is TGTGCCTGGAGCCCGGACAGGGTGGGCGAGCAGTACTTC. It encodes CAWSPDRVGEQYF.

A single count supports this clone. J is TRBJ2-6 and V is TRBV11-2, with D uncertain. Trimming cost V 5 bases and J 1 base, with 6 bases left between them. CDR3 length equals 14 residues. Germline CDR1 SGHAT, CDR2 FQNNGV. The CDR3 nucleotides are TGTGCCAGCAGCAAGCCGTCTGGGGCCAACGTCCTGACTTTC. Its protein product is CASSKPSGANVLTF.

The rearrangement uses TRBV18 and TRBJ2-2, with D hard to call. The V gene's germline CDR1 is KGHSH and CDR2 LQKENI. The CDR3 extends over 14 amino acids. The V end lost 1 base, the J end lost 2 bases, and 5 bases lay between the germline ends. The CDR3 DNA sequence: TGTGCCAGCTCACCACAAAGCAACACCGGGGAGCTGTTTTTT. It specifies CASSPQSNTGELFF.

The gene calls are TRBV10-3 and TRBJ2-2; 7 bases map to TRBD1. The CDR3 sequence is 15 residues long. The J segment lost 1 base and the V segment lost 6 bases, leaving 5 bases of the junction unmatched. Germline V lookup: CDR1 ENHRY, CDR2 SYGVKD. The CDR3 DNA reads TGTGCCATCAGCACCGACAGGGTGAACACCGGGGAGCTGTTTTTT. It specifies CAISTDRVNTGELFF.